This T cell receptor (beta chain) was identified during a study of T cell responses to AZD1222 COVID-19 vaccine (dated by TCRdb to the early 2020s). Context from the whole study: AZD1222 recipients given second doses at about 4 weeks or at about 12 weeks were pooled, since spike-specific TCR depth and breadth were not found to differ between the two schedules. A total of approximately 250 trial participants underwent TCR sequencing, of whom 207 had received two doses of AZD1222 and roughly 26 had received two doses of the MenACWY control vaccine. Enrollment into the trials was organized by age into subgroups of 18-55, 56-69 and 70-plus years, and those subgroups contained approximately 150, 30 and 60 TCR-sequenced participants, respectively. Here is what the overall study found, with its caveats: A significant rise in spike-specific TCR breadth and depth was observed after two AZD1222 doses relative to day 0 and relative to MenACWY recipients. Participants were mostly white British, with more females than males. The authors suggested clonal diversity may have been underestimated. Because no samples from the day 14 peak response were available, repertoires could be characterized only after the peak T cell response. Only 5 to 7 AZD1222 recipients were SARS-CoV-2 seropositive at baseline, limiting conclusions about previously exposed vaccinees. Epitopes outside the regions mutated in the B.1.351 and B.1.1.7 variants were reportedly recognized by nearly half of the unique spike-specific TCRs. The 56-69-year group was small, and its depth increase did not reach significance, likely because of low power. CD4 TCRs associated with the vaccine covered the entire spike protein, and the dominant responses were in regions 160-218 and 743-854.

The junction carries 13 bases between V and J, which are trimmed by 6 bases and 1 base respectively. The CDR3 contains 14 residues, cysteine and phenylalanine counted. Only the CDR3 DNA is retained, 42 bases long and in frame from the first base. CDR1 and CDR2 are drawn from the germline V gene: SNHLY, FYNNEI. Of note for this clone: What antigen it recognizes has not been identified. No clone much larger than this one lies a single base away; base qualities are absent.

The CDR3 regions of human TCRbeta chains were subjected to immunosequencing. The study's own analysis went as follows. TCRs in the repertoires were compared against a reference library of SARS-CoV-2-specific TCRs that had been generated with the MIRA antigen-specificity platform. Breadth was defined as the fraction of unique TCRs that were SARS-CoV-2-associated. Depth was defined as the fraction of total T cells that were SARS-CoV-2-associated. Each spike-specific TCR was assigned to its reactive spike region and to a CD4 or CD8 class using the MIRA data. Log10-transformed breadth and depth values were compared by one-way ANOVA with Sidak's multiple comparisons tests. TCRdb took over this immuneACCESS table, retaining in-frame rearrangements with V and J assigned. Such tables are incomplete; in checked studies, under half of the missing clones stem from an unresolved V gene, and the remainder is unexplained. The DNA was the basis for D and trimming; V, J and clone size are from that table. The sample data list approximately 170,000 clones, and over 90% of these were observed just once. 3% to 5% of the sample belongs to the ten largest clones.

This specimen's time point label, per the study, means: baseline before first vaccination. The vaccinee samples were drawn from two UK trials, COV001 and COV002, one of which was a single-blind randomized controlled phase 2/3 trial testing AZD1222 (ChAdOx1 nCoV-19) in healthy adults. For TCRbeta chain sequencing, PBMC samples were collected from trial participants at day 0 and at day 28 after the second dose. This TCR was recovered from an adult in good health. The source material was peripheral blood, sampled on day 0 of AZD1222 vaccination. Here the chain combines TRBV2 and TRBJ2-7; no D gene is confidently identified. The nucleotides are TGTGCCAGCAGGTCGACACCTTCATCCTACGAGCAGTACTTC. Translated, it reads CASRSTPSSYEQYF.